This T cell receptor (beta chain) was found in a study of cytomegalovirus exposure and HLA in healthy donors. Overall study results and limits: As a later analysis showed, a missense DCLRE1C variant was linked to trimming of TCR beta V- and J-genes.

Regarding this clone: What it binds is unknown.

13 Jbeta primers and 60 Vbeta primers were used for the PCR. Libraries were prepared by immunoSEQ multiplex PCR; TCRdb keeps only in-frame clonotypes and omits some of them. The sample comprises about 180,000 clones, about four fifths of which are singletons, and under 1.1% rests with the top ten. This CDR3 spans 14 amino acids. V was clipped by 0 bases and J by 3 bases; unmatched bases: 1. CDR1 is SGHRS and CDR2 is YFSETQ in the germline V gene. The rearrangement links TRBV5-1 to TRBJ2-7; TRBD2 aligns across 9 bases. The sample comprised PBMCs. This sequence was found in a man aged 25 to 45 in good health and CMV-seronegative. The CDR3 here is CASSLVAGVYEQYF. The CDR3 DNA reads TGCGCCAGCAGCTTGGTAGCGGGGGTCTACGAGCAGTACTTC.